The 8 T cell receptor beta chains below come from one sample, sequenced in a study of T cell responses to AZD1222 COVID-19 vaccine. TCRdb's copy holds only in-frame clones and misses some; the assay was immunoSEQ multiplex PCR. The sample lists 180,000 or so clones; approximately 91% were seen once. This sample comprised peripheral blood, obtained 28 days after the second AZD1222 dose. The receptors here all came from an adult who received the AZD1222 COVID-19 vaccine.

Regarding this clone: The same CDR3 can be traced to other DNA sequences in this sample. This chain joins TRBV6-2 or TRBV6-3 and TRBJ1-1; TRBD1 might be the D (6 bases). CDR3 length: 14 amino acids. The germline gives CDR1 MNHEY, CDR2 SVGEGT. V lost 2 bases to trimming and J lost 4 bases, with 11 bases between them. Written as DNA, the CDR3 is TGTGCCAGCAGTTACGGCACAGGGTTCACTGAAGCTTTCTTT. Encoded protein: CASSYGTGFTEAFF.

The chain recombines TRBV7-3 with TRBJ2-7; 8 nucleotides line up with TRBD1. The CDR3 spans 13 residues. Trimming removed 7 bases from V and 6 bases from J; junction bases left unmatched: 8. Germline V CDR1 and CDR2: SGHTA, FQGTGA. The CDR3 DNA reads as TGTGCCAGCACCAATGGACAGGGAGGCGAGCAGTACTTC. It translates to CASTNGQGGEQYF.

The rearrangement joins TRBV6-1 to TRBJ1-3; D is unclear. The CDR3 extends over 14 amino acids. Germline V gene data show CDR1 as MNHNS and CDR2 as SASEGT. Deletions cut 3 bases from V and 3 bases from J, with 9 bases between. The CDR3 DNA reads as TGTGCCAGCAGTGAGCTGGGGTTTGGAAACACCATATATTTT. Its protein is CASSELGFGNTIYF.

This clone was recorded only once. This rearrangement joins TRBV6-5 to TRBJ1-6; the D gene is possibly TRBD1 (5 bases). Germline CDR1 reads MNHEY; CDR2 reads SVGAGI. The length of the CDR3 is 15 residues. Trimming pared 5 bases from V and 7 bases from J, leaving 15 bases between. CDR3 in amino acids: CASSLGEGYNSPLHF. CDR3 nucleotide sequence: TGTGCCAGCAGTCTAGGGGAGGGGTACAATTCACCCCTCCACTTT.

The V and J genes are TRBV7-3 and TRBJ2-3, with TRBD2 matching over 7 bases. The CDR3 has 14 amino acids. Germline trimming cut 4 bases from V and 2 bases from J; bases unmatched to any gene: 3. Per germline, CDR1 SGHTA and CDR2 FQGTGA. This CDR3 reads CASSSGTTTDTQYF. As DNA, the CDR3 is TGTGCCAGCAGCTCAGGGACTACCACAGATACGCAGTATTTT.

As DNA, the CDR3 is TGTGCCTGGAGTCCAAACCCGGCTTATGGCTACACCTTC. Protein sequence: CAWSPNPAYGYTF. The V call is TRBV30, the J call TRBJ1-2; D not certain. Germline V lookup: CDR1 GTSNPN, CDR2 SVGIG (reference sequence). This CDR3 comprises 13 residues. V shed 2 bases and J shed 5 bases, with 12 bases lying between them.

This chain uses TRBV13 with TRBJ2-7; maybe TRBD1 (6 bases). The CDR3 runs to 12 residues. Germline V CDR1 and CDR2: PRHDT, FYEKMQ (reference sequence). The V end was cut by 5 bases, the J end by 3 bases, with 8 bases between. CDR3 loop: CASSRRGYEQYF. CDR3 DNA sequence: TGTGCCAGCAGCCGCAGGGGCTACGAGCAGTACTTC.

This chain connects TRBV10-1 to TRBJ2-7; D not certain. The germline gives CDR1 WNHNN, CDR2 SYGVQD (reference sequence). The CDR3 contains 13 residues. With 4 bases removed from V and 1 base from J, the gap between germline ends came to 8 bases. The CDR3 here is CASSVAASYEQYF. The CDR3 DNA is TGCGCCAGCAGTGTTGCGGCTTCCTACGAGCAGTACTTC.